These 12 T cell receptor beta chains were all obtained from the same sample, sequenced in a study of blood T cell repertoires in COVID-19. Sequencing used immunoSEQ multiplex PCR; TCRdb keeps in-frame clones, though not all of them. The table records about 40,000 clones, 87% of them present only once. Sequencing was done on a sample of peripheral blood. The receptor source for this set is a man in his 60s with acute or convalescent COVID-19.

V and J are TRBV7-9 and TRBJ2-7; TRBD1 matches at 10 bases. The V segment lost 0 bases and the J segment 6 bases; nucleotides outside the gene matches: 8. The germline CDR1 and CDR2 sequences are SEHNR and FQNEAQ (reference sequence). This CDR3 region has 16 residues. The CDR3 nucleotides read TGTGCCAGCAGCTTAGCTTGGGGGACAGGGGAGGCCGAGCAGTACTTC. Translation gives CASSLAWGTGEAEQYF.

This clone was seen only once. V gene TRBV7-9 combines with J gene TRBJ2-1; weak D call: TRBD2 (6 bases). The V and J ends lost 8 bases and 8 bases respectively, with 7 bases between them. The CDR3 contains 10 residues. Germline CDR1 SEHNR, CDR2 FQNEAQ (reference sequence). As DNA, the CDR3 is TGTGCCAGCTGGGGGGATGAGCAGTTCTTC. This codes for CASWGDEQFF.

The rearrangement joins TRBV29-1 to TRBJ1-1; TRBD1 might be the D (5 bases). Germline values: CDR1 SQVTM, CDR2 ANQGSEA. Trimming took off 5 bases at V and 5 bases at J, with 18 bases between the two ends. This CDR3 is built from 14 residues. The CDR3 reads CSVRRSQGGTEAFF. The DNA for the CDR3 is TGCAGCGTTAGAAGGTCCCAGGGCGGAACTGAAGCTTTCTTT.

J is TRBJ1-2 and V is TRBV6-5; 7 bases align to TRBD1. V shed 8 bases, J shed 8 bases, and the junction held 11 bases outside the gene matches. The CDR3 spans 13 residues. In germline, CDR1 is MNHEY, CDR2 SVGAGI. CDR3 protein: CASRRDRTIGYTF. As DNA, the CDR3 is TGTGCCAGCCGCCGGGACAGAACTATCGGCTACACCTTC.

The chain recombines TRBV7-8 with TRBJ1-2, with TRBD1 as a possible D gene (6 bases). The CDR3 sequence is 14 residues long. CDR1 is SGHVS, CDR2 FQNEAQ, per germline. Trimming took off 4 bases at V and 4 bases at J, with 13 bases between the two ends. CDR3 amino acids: CASSWESRGYGYTF. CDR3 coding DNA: TGTGCCAGCAGCTGGGAGAGCAGGGGCTATGGCTACACCTTC.

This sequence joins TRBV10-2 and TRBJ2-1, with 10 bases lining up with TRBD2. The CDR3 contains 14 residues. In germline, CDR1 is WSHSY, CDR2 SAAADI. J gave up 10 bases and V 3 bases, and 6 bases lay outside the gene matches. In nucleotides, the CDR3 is TGCGCCAGCAGTGAAAGCGGGAGGGCCGGGGAGCAGTTCTTC. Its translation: CASSESGRAGEQFF.

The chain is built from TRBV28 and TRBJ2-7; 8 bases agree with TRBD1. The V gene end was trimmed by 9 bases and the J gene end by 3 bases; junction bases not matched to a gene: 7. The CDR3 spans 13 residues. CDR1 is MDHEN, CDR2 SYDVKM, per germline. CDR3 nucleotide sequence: TGTGCCAGTACCTCCGGGACAGGCTACGAGCAGTACTTC. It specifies CASTSGTGYEQYF. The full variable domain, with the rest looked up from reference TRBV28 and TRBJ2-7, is DVKVTQSSRYLVKRTGEKVFLECVQDMDHENMFWYRQDPGLGLRLIYFSYDVKMKEKGDIPEGYSVSREKKERFSLILESASTNQTSMYLCASTSGTGYEQYFGPGTRLTVT.

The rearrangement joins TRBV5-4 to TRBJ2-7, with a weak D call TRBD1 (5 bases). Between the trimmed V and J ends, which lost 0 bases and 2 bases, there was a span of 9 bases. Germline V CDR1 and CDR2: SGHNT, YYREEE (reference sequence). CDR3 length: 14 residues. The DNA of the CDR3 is TGTGCCAGCAGCTTGGGACAGTCAACCTACGAGCAGTACTTC. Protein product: CASSLGQSTYEQYF.

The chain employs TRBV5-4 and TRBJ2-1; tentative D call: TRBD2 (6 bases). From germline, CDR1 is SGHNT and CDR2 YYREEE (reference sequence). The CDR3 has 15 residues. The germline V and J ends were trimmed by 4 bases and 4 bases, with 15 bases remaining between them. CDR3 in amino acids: CASSGDFAGYNEQFF. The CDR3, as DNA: TGTGCCAGCAGCGGGGACTTCGCCGGTTACAATGAGCAGTTCTTC.

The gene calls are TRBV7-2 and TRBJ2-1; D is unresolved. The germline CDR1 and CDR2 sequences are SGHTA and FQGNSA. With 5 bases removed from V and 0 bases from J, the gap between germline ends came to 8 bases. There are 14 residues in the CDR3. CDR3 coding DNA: TGTGCCAGCAGCGTCGAGAGCTCCTACAATGAGCAGTTCTTC. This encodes CASSVESSYNEQFF.

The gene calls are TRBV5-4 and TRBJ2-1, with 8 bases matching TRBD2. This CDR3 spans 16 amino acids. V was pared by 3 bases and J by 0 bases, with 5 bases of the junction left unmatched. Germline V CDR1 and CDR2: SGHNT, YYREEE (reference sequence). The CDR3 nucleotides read TGTGCCAGCAGCTCTACTAGCGGCAGCTCCTACAATGAGCAGTTCTTC. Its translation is CASSSTSGSSYNEQFF.

Here the CDR3 reads CASSSDRDTNTGELFF. The DNA for the CDR3 is TGTGCCAGCAGTTCTGACAGGGACACTAACACCGGGGAGCTGTTTTTT. This sequence joins TRBV28 and TRBJ2-2; 7 positions agree with TRBD1. In germline, CDR1 is MDHEN, CDR2 SYDVKM. J was trimmed by 2 bases and V by 4 bases; bases with no gene match: 7. The CDR3 has 16 amino acids.